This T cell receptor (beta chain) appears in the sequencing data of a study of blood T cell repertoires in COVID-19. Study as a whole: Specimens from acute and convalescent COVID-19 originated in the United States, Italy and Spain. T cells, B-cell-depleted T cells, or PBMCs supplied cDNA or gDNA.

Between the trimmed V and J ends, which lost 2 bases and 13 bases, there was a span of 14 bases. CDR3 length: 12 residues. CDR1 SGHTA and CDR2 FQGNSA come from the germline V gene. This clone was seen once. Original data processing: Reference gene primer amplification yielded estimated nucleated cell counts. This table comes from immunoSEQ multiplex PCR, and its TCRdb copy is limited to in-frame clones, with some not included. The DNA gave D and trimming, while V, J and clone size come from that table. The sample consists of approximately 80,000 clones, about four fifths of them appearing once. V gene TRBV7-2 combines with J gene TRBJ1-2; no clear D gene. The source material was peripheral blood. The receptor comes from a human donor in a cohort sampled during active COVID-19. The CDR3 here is CASSLSLSPVTF. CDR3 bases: TGTGCCAGCAGCTTAAGTCTCTCCCCGGTCACCTTC.